This T cell receptor (beta chain) was sequenced for a study of spatial heterogeneity in lung cancer (dated by TCRdb to the late 2010s). At the level of the whole study: Beta-chain transcripts were consistently detected in greater numbers than alpha-chain transcripts, which likely reflects a higher abundance of beta-chain transcripts. In the raw uncorrected reads, each unique combination of TCR and UMI appeared more than ten times on average. In non-small cell lung cancer, the study made a quantitative comparison of TCR alpha and beta repertoires among multiple tumor regions, matched nontumor lung and blood. The study linked features of the TCR repertoire to counts of nonsynonymous mutations, which were determined by whole-exome sequencing of tumor tissue. At surgery, 220 tumor regions, approximately 64 matched nontumor lung samples and 56 PBMC samples were TCR-sequenced for both alpha and beta chains. Overall results and qualifications from the work: Ubiquitous expanded tumor TCRs showed up in blood more often at tumor resection than at routine follow-up. Confirming at a functional level the hypothesis that regional TCRs recognize regional mutations was considered to require additional single-cell paired TCR alpha and beta sequencing.

From the cysteine up to the phenylalanine, the CDR3 has a length of 15 residues. Just the 45-base CDR3 DNA is kept, in frame starting at base 1. CDR1 and CDR2, looked up from the germline V gene, are SGHTA and FQGNSA. The V end loses 1 base and the J end loses 6 bases, and a stretch of 15 bases separates them. The protocol used for the library was 5' RACE. Instrument used: NextSeq 500. To allow correction of PCR and sequencing errors, the TCR library protocol tagged every TCR cDNA molecule with a unique molecular identifier. The authors' pipeline ran thus. Decombinator tools were used for TCR identification, UMI-based error correction and CDR3 extraction. TCRs above a frequency of 2 per 1,000, corresponding to the top 1% of the tumor frequency distribution, were defined as expanded. Each repertoire was subsampled 100 times to 5,000 TCRs, after which Renyi diversity was computed with the R vegan package. To build CDR3 similarity networks, amino acid triplet string-kernel similarity was used, and CDR3s were connected when their pairwise similarity was above 0.82. TCRdb handled the public reads itself, with Q25 trimming in fastp and clone calling in MiXCR, and kept productive beta chains. Merged by CDR3 protein, the rows form single entries marked with the most common genes and DNA. These V and J calls originate from TCRdb's pipeline instead of the authors' own analysis. The sample table holds about 25,000 distinct CDR3 sequences, of which roughly 7% were seen once. Approximately 15% of the sample rests with the top ten.

This clonotype was seen only a few times. Its antigen is currently not known. No base quality values were provided; no much bigger clone lies one nucleotide off. Sample time point, as interpreted from the label and publication: sample taken at primary tumor resection. The donors were some 70 patients from the lung TRACERx cohort who had early-stage, untreated non-small cell lung cancer. Whole RNA extracted from tumor and nontumor lung tissue, or from cryopreserved PBMC samples, was used for TCR sequencing without cell sorting. Only patients for whom sufficient RNA was available from at least two tumor regions were selected for TCR sequencing.

The chain uses TRBV7-2 and TRBJ2-5, with TRBD1 perhaps the D gene, on 5 matching bases. The origin of this receptor is a male donor with early-stage non-small cell lung cancer. The sample consisted of PBMCs, taken at surgery. CDR3 reads: CASSLEPQGSKTQYF. The nucleotide sequence is TGTGCCAGCAGCTTAGAGCCCCAGGGTTCTAAGACCCAGTACTTC.